This T cell receptor beta chain was captured in a study of blood T cell repertoires in COVID-19. Overall study: Collection of acute and convalescent COVID-19 samples took place in the United States, Italy and Spain. PBMCs, B-cell-depleted T cells, or T cells were the source of the cDNA or gDNA that made up the material.

Original processing notes: Reference gene primer amplification yielded estimated nucleated cell counts. Produced via immunoSEQ multiplex PCR; TCRdb's table is partial and in-frame only. That table gives V, J and clone size, and the DNA gave D and trimming. Of about 210,000 clones listed, approximately 91% are singletons. Germline V gene data show CDR1 as SGHRS and CDR2 as YFSETQ. V dropped 3 bases and J dropped 0; count of bases not matched to a gene: 9. CDR3 length: 17 residues. The sequence derives from a woman in her forties with acute or convalescent COVID-19. The chain couples TRBV5-1 to TRBJ2-1; 7 bases match TRBD1. Source material: peripheral blood. The CDR3 here is CASSSSYRGSSYNEQFF. CDR3 coding DNA: TGCGCCAGCAGCTCGTCTTACAGGGGAAGCTCCTACAATGAGCAGTTCTTC.